The 11 T cell receptor beta chains below come from one sample, sequenced in a study of blood T cell repertoires in COVID-19. The repertoire was sequenced with immunoSEQ multiplex PCR; TCRdb's copy has only in-frame clones and lacks some. The table has fewer than 85,000 clones, approximately 82% seen once; the top ten hold more than 15%. The specimen sequenced was peripheral blood. The source of these receptors is a woman in her fifties or sixties with acute or convalescent COVID-19.

The chain combines TRBV6-4 with TRBJ2-1, with TRBD2 identical over 8 bases. Per germline, CDR1 MRHNA and CDR2 SNTAGT. With 0 bases clipped from V and 6 bases from J, the junction kept 7 bases outside the gene matches. The CDR3 runs to 16 residues. The CDR3, as DNA: TGTGCCAGCAGTGACTCCCGGACTAGCTCAGGCAATGAGCAGTTCTTC. Translated, it gives CASSDSRTSSGNEQFF.

The chain carries TRBV12-5 and TRBJ1-2, with 7 bases identical to TRBD1. V was pared by 2 bases and J by 10 bases, with 7 bases of the junction left unmatched. The CDR3 contains 13 residues. Germline CDR1 and CDR2: LGHNT and FRNRAP. The CDR3 protein is CASGLSPGQHYTF. The CDR3, as DNA: TGTGCTAGTGGTTTGTCCCCGGGACAGCACTACACCTTC.

The V and J genes are TRBV7-8 and TRBJ2-6; D is uncertain. V gave up 2 bases and J gave up 0 bases, with 14 bases separating them. CDR1 SGHVS and CDR2 FQNEAQ come from the germline V gene. The CDR3 totals 18 residues. CDR3 in DNA: TGTGCCAGCAGCTTACCGTCCCAGGCGCGCTCTGGGGCCAACGTCCTGACTTTC. It translates to CASSLPSQARSGANVLTF.

The chain links TRBV4-1 to TRBJ2-2; 8 bases line up with TRBD2. This CDR3 is built from 15 residues. Germline V lookup: CDR1 MGHRA, CDR2 YSYEKL. V trimming: 0 bases; J trimming: 9 bases; junction bases outside the gene matches: 6. The CDR3 bases are TGCGCCAGCAGCCAAGAGGAGAGCGGGAGCCGGGAGCTGTTTTTT. Translation: CASSQEESGSRELFF.

This chain connects TRBV7-9 to TRBJ2-3, with D uncertain. CDR1 and CDR2 (germline): SEHNR, FQNEAQ (reference sequence). The CDR3 totals 13 residues. The ends were cut back, 4 bases at V and 4 bases at J, with 9 bases in the middle. In nucleotides, the CDR3 is TGTGCCAGCAGCTCCCCCTCGGCAGATACGCAGTATTTT. It translates to CASSSPSADTQYF. The full variable domain, completed using reference TRBV7-9 and TRBJ2-3, is DTGVSQNPRHKITKRGQNVTFRCDPISEHNRLYWYRQTLGQGPEFLTYFQNEAQLEKSRLLSDRFSAERPKGSFSTLEIQRTEQGDSAMYLCASSSPSADTQYFGPGTRLTVL.

The chain employs TRBV9 and TRBJ1-5, with D perhaps TRBD1 (6 bases). Germline values: CDR1 SGDLS, CDR2 YYNGEE. Trimming shortened V by 2 bases and J by 3 bases, and 15 bases separated the two germline ends. This CDR3 has 16 residues. DNA for the CDR3: TGTGCCAGCAGCGTGGGGGGGCGCGGGTTCAATCAGCCCCAGCATTTT. Translation: CASSVGGRGFNQPQHF. Combining the CDR3 with reference TRBV9 and TRBJ1-5 gives the whole variable domain DSGVTQTPKHLITATGQRVTLRCSPRSGDLSVYWYQQSLDQGLQFLIQYYNGEERAKGNILERFSAQQFPDLHSELNLSSLELGDSALYFCASSVGGRGFNQPQHFGDGTRLSIL.

The chain uses TRBV11-3 and TRBJ2-5, with 9 bases that match TRBD1. The ends lost 5 bases at V and 1 base at J; junction bases unmatched: 8. Germline V CDR1 and CDR2: SGHNT, YENEEA. This CDR3 has 16 amino acids. As DNA, the CDR3 is TGTGCCAGCAGCACCCTAGCGACAGGGGGCCAAGAGACCCAGTACTTC. The encoded protein is CASSTLATGGQETQYF.

The rearrangement uses TRBV6-6 and TRBJ2-7; 7 nucleotides match TRBD2. Trimming took 2 bases from V and 4 from J; bases not matched to a gene: 11. The CDR3 is made up of 16 amino acids. Germline V lookup: CDR1 MNHNY, CDR2 SVGAGI (reference sequence). The CDR3, as DNA: TGTGCCAGCAGTTACCGGCTCGGCGGGAGTGGGTACGAGCAGTACTTC. This translates into CASSYRLGGSGYEQYF.

J is TRBJ2-3 and V is TRBV5-1, with TRBD2 identical over 12 bases. CDR3 length: 15 amino acids. The germline gives CDR1 SGHRS, CDR2 YFSETQ. Trimming took 2 bases from V and 4 from J; bases not matched to a gene: 2. The CDR3 DNA sequence: TGCGCCAGCAGCTTTGGACTAGCGGGACCAGATACGCAGTATTTT. This encodes CASSFGLAGPDTQYF.

V is TRBV11-2 and J is TRBJ2-3; a weak D match, TRBD1 (6 bases). V was pared by 3 bases and J by 3 bases, with 13 bases between. Germline V gene data show CDR1 as SGHAT and CDR2 as FQNNGV. The length of the CDR3 is 15 residues. The CDR3 coding sequence is TGTGCCAGCAGCTTGTACAGGGCCAGAACAGATACGCAGTATTTT. This gives the protein CASSLYRARTDTQYF.

This chain connects TRBV6-5 to TRBJ1-1; no clear D gene. V was clipped by 6 bases and J by 1 base, with 12 bases between them. The CDR3 totals 14 residues. Germline V gene data show CDR1 as MNHEY and CDR2 as SVGAGI. DNA of the CDR3: TGTGCCAGCAGAGGTCGAGGGCAGAACACTGAAGCTTTCTTT. Residues: CASRGRGQNTEAFF.